This T cell receptor (beta chain) was retrieved from a study of CD8+ T cells in alopecia areata. Looking at the study overall: A regimen of oral tofacitinib, 5 to 10 mg twice daily, was given to treated patients. Tofacitinib therapy lasting 6 to 18 months was followed by 6 months off drug. General study results and limits: On tofacitinib, scalp and blood still held many of the expanded lesional clones.

It was cDNA, reverse transcribed from extracted RNA, that served as the sequencing template. Libraries were prepared by immunoSEQ multiplex PCR; TCRdb keeps only in-frame clonotypes and omits some of them. Of approximately 150,000 clones listed, approximately 86% were seen once; the top ten hold around 13%. Treatment given: oral pan-JAK inhibitor, 5-10 mg twice daily. Lesional scalp tissue (obtained by punch biopsy) and peripheral blood were collected from alopecia areata patients. About this clone itself: What it binds is not known.

Germline CDR1 and CDR2: MGHDK and SYGVNS. J gave up 10 bases and V 1 base, and 11 bases lay outside the gene matches. This CDR3 comprises 16 residues. The chain is built from TRBV25-1 and TRBJ2-1, with 9 bases that match TRBD2. The material sequenced was CD8+ T cells sorted from blood, taken at week 4, from a patient treated with tofacitinib. This clonotype was sampled from a human donor with alopecia areata. The CDR3 region is CASSEWGSGREGEQFF. CDR3 bases: TGTGCCAGCAGTGAATGGGGTAGCGGGAGAGAGGGAGAGCAGTTCTTC.